Presented here are 14 T cell receptor beta chains from one specimen sequenced in a study of T cells in Graves' hyperthyroidism and ophthalmopathy. The investigators amplified TCR beta CDR3 regions from RNA transcripts. Primed by the HTBI set, a first-round RT-PCR was run on the TCR CDR3. MiXCR was run by TCRdb on the multiplex PCR reads, yielding one entry per CDR3 protein. Among 490,000 or so distinct CDR3 sequences listed, approximately 23% were seen once. Source material: blood. The receptors originated from a woman in her 70s with Graves' ophthalmopathy.

This clonotype was seen many times. V is TRBV28 and J is TRBJ2-2; 10 bases fit TRBD2. The CDR3 spans 18 residues. CDR1 MDHEN and CDR2 SYDVKM come from the germline V gene. V gave up 4 bases and J gave up 3 bases; unmatched junction bases: 11. Here the CDR3 reads CASSSAPAGGSDTGELFF. In DNA, the CDR3 is TGTGCCAGCAGTTCAGCCCCAGCGGGGGGGTCGGACACCGGGGAGCTGTTTTTT. The full variable domain, its missing parts supplied by reference TRBV28 and TRBJ2-2, is DVKVTQSSRYLVKRTGEKVFLECVQDMDHENMFWYRQDPGLGLRLIYFSYDVKMKEKGDIPEGYSVSREKKERFSLILESASTNQTSMYLCASSSAPAGGSDTGELFFGEGSRLTVL.

On this clonotype: The CDR3 does not end in the conserved phenylalanine or tryptophan, so this is likely a read error. The chain is built from TRBV12-3 or TRBV12-4 and TRBJ2-7; tentative D call: TRBD2 (6 bases). V lost 6 bases and J 3 bases, leaving 21 bases between the germline ends. The CDR3 sequence is 16 residues long. The DNA of the CDR3 is TGTGCCAGCAGGCTGGGGCTAGCGCAAACAAACTACGAGCAGTACCTC. This encodes CASRLGLAQTNYEQYL.

There are a few counts of this clonotype. The rearrangement links TRBV6-2 or TRBV6-3 to TRBJ2-7, with 9 bases identical to TRBD2. Germline V lookup: CDR1 MNHEY, CDR2 SVGEGT. CDR3 length equals 14 residues. V lost 8 bases, J lost 5 bases, and 10 bases stayed unmatched. CDR3 coding DNA: TGTGCCAGCGGTGTTAGCGGGAGTAGGAACGAGCAGTACTTC. As protein: CASGVSGSRNEQYF.

In this sample, this clonotype turned up a few times. The V and J genes are TRBV9 and TRBJ2-1; perhaps TRBD1 as D (5 bases). V shed 3 bases and J shed 0 bases, with 13 bases lying between them. CDR3 size: 16 residues. Per the germline V gene, CDR1 is SGDLS and CDR2 is YYNGEE. The CDR3 sequence: CASSAGDSNSYNEQFF. The CDR3 DNA sequence: TGTGCCAGCAGCGCGGGTGACAGTAACTCCTACAATGAGCAGTTCTTC.

This clonotype was detected a few times. The chain joins TRBV2 to TRBJ2-3, with a possible D match to TRBD2 (6 bases). CDR3 length: 14 amino acids. CDR1 and CDR2 from the germline V gene are SNHLY and FYNNEI. With 0 bases removed from V and 5 bases from J, the gap between germline ends came to 9 bases. CDR3 bases: TGTGCCAGCAGTGAAGCTAGCGGAGGAGATACGCAGTATTTT. This translates into CASSEASGGDTQYF.

As for this clonotype: The junction departs from germline at one end; a sequencing error may be responsible. The CDR3 loop reads CASSFSGASKQPQHF. The CDR3 coding sequence is TGTGCCAGCAGTTTTTCGGGGGCGAGCAAACAGCCCCAGCATTTT. This chain links TRBV12-3 or TRBV12-4 with TRBJ1-5; D is perhaps TRBD1 (6 bases). The CDR3 is 15 residues long.

Comment on this clonotype: One base away lies a much larger clone, so this may be a sequencing read error. The chain links TRBV27 to TRBJ2-2; no definite D call. Germline V gives CDR1 MNHEY, CDR2 SMNVEV (reference sequence). V was clipped by 2 bases and J by 4 bases, with 11 bases between them. CDR3 length: 15 amino acids. The CDR3 DNA follows: TGTGCCAGCAGTTTAGATGGGTGGGGCACCGGGGAGCTGTTTTTT. Translated, it gives CASSLDGWGTGELFF.

This clonotype has only a few counts. This chain connects TRBV5-1 to TRBJ2-7; 8 nucleotides align to TRBD2. Germline lookup yields CDR1 SGHRS and CDR2 YFSETQ. V trimming: 3 bases; J trimming: 4 bases; junction bases outside the gene matches: 6. The CDR3 runs to 14 residues. The CDR3 sequence is CASSSGLARYEQYF. The CDR3 DNA reads TGCGCCAGCAGCTCAGGACTAGCCAGATACGAGCAGTACTTC.

This clonotype has a handful of counts. The chain has TRBV6-4 and TRBJ2-2, with TRBD2 matching 7 bases. J was trimmed by 6 bases and V by 4 bases; bases with no gene match: 2. This CDR3 has 13 amino acids. In germline, CDR1 is MRHNA, CDR2 SNTAGT. The CDR3 sequence is CASSVREAGELFF. CDR3 nucleotides: TGTGCCAGCAGTGTTCGGGAGGCCGGGGAGCTGTTTTTT.

This clonotype has at least ten counts. J is TRBJ2-5 and V is TRBV20-1, with no clear D. Per the germline V gene, CDR1 is DFQATT and CDR2 is SNEGSKA (reference sequence). The CDR3 has 12 amino acids. The V end lost 5 bases, the J end lost 2 bases, and 9 bases lay between the germline ends. The DNA for the CDR3 is TGCAGTGCTCCCGTGGCTCAAGAGACCCAGTACTTC. Encoded protein: CSAPVAQETQYF.

V gene TRBV6-1 combines with J gene TRBJ2-4; TRBD2 matches at 9 bases. The CDR3 runs 18 residues. V trimming: 6 bases; J trimming: 3 bases; junction bases outside the gene matches: 15. The germline V gene has CDR1 MNHNS and CDR2 SASEGT. Written as DNA, the CDR3 is TGTGCCAGCAGCCCCGGGGTAGCGGGAGTTGATGGCAAAAACATTCAGTACTTC. Translated: CASSPGVAGVDGKNIQYF.

CDR3 sequence (DNA): TGTGCCAGCAGCCAGGAGGGTTGGGGCTACACCTTC. The encoded protein is CASSQEGWGYTF. V usage is TRBV11-2 and J usage is TRBJ1-2, with D hard to call. Germline V gives CDR1 SGHAT, CDR2 FQNNGV. The V gene lost 5 bases and the J gene lost 8 bases, with 12 bases spanning the gap. The CDR3 consists of 12 residues.

This clonotype has at least ten counts. The chain is built from TRBV28 and TRBJ1-1; maybe TRBD1 (5 bases). The CDR3 is made up of 14 amino acids. The germline V and J ends were trimmed by 3 bases and 3 bases, with 11 bases remaining between them. Germline values: CDR1 MDHEN, CDR2 SYDVKM. The CDR3 DNA follows: TGTGCCAGCAGTTTGGCAGGGAAGGACACTGAAGCTTTCTTT. The encoded protein is CASSLAGKDTEAFF.

The genes are TRBV5-8 and TRBJ1-2; D is undetermined. The CDR3 is made up of 11 amino acids. The V and J ends lost 2 bases and 9 bases respectively, with 8 bases between them. The germline V gene has CDR1 SGHTS and CDR2 YDEGEE. This CDR3 is CASSLRVSYTF. CDR3 nucleotide sequence: TGTGCCAGCAGCTTACGGGTTAGCTACACCTTC. Full variable domain (remainder filled in from reference TRBV5-8 and TRBJ1-2): EAGVTQSPTHLIKTRGQQATLRCSPISGHTSVYWYQQALGLGLQFLLWYDEGEERNRGNFPPRFSGRQFPNYSSELNVNALELEDSALYLCASSLRVSYTFGSGTRLTVV.